This paragraph reports one T cell receptor (beta chain). The data stem from a study of T-cell reconstitution after alpha-beta-depleted transplantation in children. Preparing the TCRbeta library involved the use of unique molecular identifiers. TCRdb fed the PCR reads into MiXCR, producing one record per CDR3 protein. The data contain some 590,000 distinct CDR3 sequences, about 10% of them singletons. The starting material was PBMCs from the stem cell graft donor, obtained from the stem cell graft. The TCR sequence derives from a human donor who donated a stem cell graft to a child with acute myeloid leukemia.

This CDR3 reads CASSLQHSYGYTF. In nucleotides, the CDR3 is TGTGCCAGCAGCCTCCAACATAGCTATGGCTACACCTTC. The rearrangement joins TRBV3-1 to TRBJ1-2; D is undetermined. The CDR3 contains 13 residues. V was cut by 4 bases and J by 4 bases, with 10 bases left in between. Germline V gene sequence: CDR1 LGHDT, CDR2 YNNKEL (reference sequence).